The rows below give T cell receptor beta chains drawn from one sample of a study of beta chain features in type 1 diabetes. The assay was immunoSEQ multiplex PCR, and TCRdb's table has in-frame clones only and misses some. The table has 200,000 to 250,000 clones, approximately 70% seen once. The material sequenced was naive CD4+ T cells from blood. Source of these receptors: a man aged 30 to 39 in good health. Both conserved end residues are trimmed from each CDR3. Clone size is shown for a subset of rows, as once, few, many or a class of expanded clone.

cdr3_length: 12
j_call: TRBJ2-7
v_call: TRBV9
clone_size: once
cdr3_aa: ASSVDLGPYEQY

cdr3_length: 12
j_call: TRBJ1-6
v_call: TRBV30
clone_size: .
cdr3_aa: AWRRDKYDSPLH

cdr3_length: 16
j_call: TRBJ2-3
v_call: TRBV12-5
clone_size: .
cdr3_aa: ASASPTTSGALTDTQY

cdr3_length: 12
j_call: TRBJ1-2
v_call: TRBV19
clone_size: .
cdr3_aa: ASSMGTANYGYT

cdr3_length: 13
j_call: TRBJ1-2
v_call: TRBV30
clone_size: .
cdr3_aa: AWTQGTGGHYGYT

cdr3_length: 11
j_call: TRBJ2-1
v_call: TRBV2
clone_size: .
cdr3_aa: ASKDSSYNEQF

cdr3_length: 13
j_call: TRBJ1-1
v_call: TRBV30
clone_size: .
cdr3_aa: AWSLTLSGNTEAF

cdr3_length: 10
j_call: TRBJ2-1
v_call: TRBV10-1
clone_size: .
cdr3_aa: ASSPSGNEQF

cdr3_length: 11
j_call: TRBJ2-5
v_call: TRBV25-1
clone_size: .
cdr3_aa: ASSESDRETQY

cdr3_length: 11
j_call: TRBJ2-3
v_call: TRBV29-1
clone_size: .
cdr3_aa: SDGLGVTDTQY

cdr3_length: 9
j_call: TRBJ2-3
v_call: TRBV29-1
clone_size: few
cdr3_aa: SVGVKDTQY

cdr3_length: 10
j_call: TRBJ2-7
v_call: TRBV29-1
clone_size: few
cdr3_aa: SVEDPAREQY

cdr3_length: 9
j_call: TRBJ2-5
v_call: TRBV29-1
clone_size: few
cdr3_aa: SGDTRETQY

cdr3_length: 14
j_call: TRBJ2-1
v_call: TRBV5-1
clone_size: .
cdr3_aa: ASSYLAGGSSNEQF

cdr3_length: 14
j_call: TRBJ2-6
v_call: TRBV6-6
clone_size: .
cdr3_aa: ASSSAGSSGANVLT

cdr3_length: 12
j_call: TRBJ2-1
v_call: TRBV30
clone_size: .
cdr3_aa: AWSEASGYNEQF

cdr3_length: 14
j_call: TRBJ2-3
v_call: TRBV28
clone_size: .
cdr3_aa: ASTSLRDRDTDTQY

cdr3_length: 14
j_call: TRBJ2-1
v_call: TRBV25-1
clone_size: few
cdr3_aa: ASSERVASSYNEQF

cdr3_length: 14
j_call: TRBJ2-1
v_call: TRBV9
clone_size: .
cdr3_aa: ASSIAGVHSYNEQF

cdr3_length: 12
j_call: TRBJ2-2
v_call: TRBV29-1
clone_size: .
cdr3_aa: SVGSGSNTGELF

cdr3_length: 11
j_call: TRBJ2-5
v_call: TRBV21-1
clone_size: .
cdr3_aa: ASSNGRAETQY

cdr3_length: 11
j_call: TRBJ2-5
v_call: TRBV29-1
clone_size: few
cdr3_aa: SVVQGAGETQY

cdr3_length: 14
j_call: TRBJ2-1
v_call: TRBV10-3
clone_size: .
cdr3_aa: AISEQGSGRRNEQF

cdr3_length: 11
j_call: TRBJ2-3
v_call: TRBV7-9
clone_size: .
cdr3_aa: ASSPLGADTQY

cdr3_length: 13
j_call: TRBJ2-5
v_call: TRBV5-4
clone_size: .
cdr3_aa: ASSPSGGNQETQY

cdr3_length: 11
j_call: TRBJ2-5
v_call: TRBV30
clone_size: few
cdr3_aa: AWRGLAPETQY

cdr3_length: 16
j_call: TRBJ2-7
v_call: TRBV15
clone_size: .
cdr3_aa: ATSRDRMDRVTSYEQY

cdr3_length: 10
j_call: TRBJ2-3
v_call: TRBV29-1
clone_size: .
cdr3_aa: SVREGGDTQY

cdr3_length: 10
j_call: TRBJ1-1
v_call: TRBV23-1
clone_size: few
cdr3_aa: ASSQKEAEAF

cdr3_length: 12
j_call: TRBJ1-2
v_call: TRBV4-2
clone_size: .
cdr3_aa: ASSQAGESRGYT

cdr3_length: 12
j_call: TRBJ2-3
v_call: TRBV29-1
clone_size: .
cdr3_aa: SVEDGASTDTQY

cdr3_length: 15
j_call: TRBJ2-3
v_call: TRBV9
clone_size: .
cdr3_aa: ASSALRSSGGTDTQY

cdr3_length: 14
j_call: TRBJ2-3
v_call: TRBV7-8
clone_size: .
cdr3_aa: ASSLVGGRGTDTQY

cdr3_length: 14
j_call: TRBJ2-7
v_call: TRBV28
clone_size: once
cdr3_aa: ASSLRLAETSYEQY

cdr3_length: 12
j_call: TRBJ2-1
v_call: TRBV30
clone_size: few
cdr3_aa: AWIGGGHYNEQF

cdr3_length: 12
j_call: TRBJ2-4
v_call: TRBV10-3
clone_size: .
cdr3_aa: AISEGQGENIQY

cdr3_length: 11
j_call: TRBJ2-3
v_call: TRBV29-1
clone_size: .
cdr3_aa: SVGGLSTDTQY

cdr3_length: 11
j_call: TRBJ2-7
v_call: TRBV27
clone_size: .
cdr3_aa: ASSGLSSYEQY

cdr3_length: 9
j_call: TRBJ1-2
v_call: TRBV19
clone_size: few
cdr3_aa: ASSRTGGYT

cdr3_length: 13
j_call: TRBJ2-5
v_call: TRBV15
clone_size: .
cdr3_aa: ATSISMSGEETQY

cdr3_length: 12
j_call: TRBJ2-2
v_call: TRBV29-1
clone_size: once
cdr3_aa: SSHRGPNTGELF

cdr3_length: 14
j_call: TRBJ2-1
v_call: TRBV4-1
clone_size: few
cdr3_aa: ASSRTGLMDGNEQF

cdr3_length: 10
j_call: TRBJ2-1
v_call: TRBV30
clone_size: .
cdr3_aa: AWSWGAQVPF

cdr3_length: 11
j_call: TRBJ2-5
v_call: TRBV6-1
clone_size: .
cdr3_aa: ASSDRGRETQY

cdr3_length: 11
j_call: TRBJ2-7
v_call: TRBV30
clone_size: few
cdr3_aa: AWSVLSGNEQY

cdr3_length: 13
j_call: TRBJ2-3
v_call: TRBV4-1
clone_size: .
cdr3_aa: ASSPQGSRTDTQY

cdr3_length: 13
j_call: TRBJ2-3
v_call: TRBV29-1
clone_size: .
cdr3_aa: SVDGLAGNTDTQY